The rows below give T cell receptor beta chains drawn from one sample of a study of T cells in Graves' hyperthyroidism and ophthalmopathy. Each CDR3 protein gets one entry after TCRdb re-called the multiplex PCR reads with MiXCR. The repertoire holds hundreds of thousands of distinct CDR3 sequences, with 35% to 40% as singletons. The material sequenced was blood. The source of these receptors is a man aged 18 to 29 with Graves' hyperthyroidism. Each CDR3 is given with its conserved first and last residue. The order of the fields is V gene, J gene, D gene, clone size, CDR3 protein, CDR3 DNA. The D gene is left open where the match is weak. Rows may omit the clone size; those that give it use once, few, many or a size class.

V gene: TRBV19
J gene: TRBJ2-7
D gene: NA
clone size: NA
CDR3 protein: CASSIRGGRPYEQYF
CDR3 DNA: TGTGCCAGTAGTATACGGGGCGGCCGTCCCTACGAGCAGTACTTC

V gene: TRBV11-3
J gene: TRBJ2-7
D gene: TRBD2
clone size: few
CDR3 protein: CASSPGRTSEYQGHEQYF
CDR3 DNA: TGTGCCAGCAGCCCCGGTCGGACTAGCGAATACCAAGGACACGAGCAGTACTTC

V gene: TRBV19
J gene: TRBJ1-1
D gene: NA
clone size: few
CDR3 protein: CASISGGLGGTEAFF
CDR3 DNA: TGTGCCAGTATATCCGGCGGACTTGGCGGCACTGAAGCTTTCTTT

V gene: TRBV7-9
J gene: TRBJ2-5
D gene: TRBD2
clone size: NA
CDR3 protein: CASSFGYGGETQYF
CDR3 DNA: TGTGCCAGCAGCTTCGGTTACGGGGGGGAGACCCAGTACTTC

V gene: TRBV29-1
J gene: TRBJ1-2
D gene: NA
clone size: many
CDR3 protein: CSVDYAGRYGYTF
CDR3 DNA: TGCAGCGTTGATTACGCAGGGAGATATGGCTACACCTTC

V gene: TRBV27
J gene: TRBJ1-5
D gene: TRBD1
clone size: NA
CDR3 protein: CASRMTGGYQPQHF
CDR3 DNA: TGTGCCAGCAGGATGACAGGGGGCTATCAGCCCCAGCATTTT

V gene: TRBV2
J gene: TRBJ2-7
D gene: NA
clone size: NA
CDR3 protein: CASTAGTEAQYF
CDR3 DNA: TGTGCCAGCACTGCGGGGACAGAGGCGCAGTACTTC

V gene: TRBV9
J gene: TRBJ2-2
D gene: NA
clone size: many
CDR3 protein: CASSVEGYTGELFF
CDR3 DNA: TGTGCCAGCAGCGTAGAGGGTTACACCGGGGAGCTGTTTTTT

V gene: TRBV14
J gene: TRBJ2-6
D gene: NA
clone size: many
CDR3 protein: CPEGYSGANVLTF
CDR3 DNA: TGCCCTGAAGGGTACTCTGGGGCCAACGTCCTGACTTTC

V gene: TRBV12-3/TRBV12-4
J gene: TRBJ1-1
D gene: NA
clone size: NA
CDR3 protein: CASSRPGGWTEAFF
CDR3 DNA: TGTGCCAGCAGCCGCCCGGGGGGCTGGACTGAAGCTTTCTTT

V gene: TRBV4-1
J gene: TRBJ2-7
D gene: NA
clone size: NA
CDR3 protein: CASSTGHDYEQYF
CDR3 DNA: TGCGCCAGCAGTACGGGACATGATTACGAGCAGTACTTC

V gene: TRBV9
J gene: TRBJ1-1
D gene: NA
clone size: NA
CDR3 protein: CASSAGVETEAFF
CDR3 DNA: TGTGCCAGCAGTGCAGGGGTTGAGACTGAAGCTTTCTTT

V gene: TRBV14
J gene: TRBJ1-2
D gene: TRBD1
clone size: NA
CDR3 protein: CASSPDRGGFYGYTF
CDR3 DNA: TGTGCCAGCAGCCCGGACAGGGGCGGCTTCTATGGCTACACCTTC

V gene: TRBV5-1
J gene: TRBJ2-7
D gene: NA
clone size: NA
CDR3 protein: CASSLVSGPSYEQYF
CDR3 DNA: TGCGCCAGCAGCTTGGTATCGGGCCCGTCCTACGAGCAGTACTTC

V gene: TRBV16
J gene: TRBJ1-6
D gene: NA
clone size: NA
CDR3 protein: CASSQSSGTPEPFRALHF
CDR3 DNA: TGTGCCAGCAGCCAATCTTCTGGGACGCCGGAGCCCTTTCGGGCCCTCCACTTT

V gene: TRBV10-3
J gene: TRBJ2-7
D gene: TRBD1
clone size: NA
CDR3 protein: CASLRDRGFYEQYF
CDR3 DNA: TGTGCCAGCCTCCGGGACAGGGGCTTCTACGAGCAGTACTTC

V gene: TRBV24-1
J gene: TRBJ2-2
D gene: NA
clone size: NA
CDR3 protein: CATNCREINTGELFF
CDR3 DNA: TGTGCCACCAACTGCCGGGAGATAAACACCGGGGAGCTGTTTTTT

V gene: TRBV7-9
J gene: TRBJ1-4
D gene: TRBD1
clone size: many
CDR3 protein: CASSITGGNDEKLFF
CDR3 DNA: TGTGCCAGCAGCATAACAGGGGGAAACGATGAAAAACTGTTTTTT

V gene: TRBV7-2
J gene: TRBJ2-7
D gene: TRBD1
clone size: NA
CDR3 protein: CASSPRTGGPLDFYEQYF
CDR3 DNA: TGTGCCAGCAGCCCAAGGACAGGGGGCCCCCTTGACTTCTACGAGCAGTACTTC

V gene: TRBV12-3/TRBV12-4
J gene: TRBJ2-5
D gene: TRBD1
clone size: NA
CDR3 protein: CASASDRGIQETQYF
CDR3 DNA: TGTGCTAGTGCCTCGGACAGGGGGATCCAAGAGACCCAGTACTTC

V gene: TRBV15
J gene: TRBJ2-5
D gene: TRBD2
clone size: NA
CDR3 protein: CATSPDLAGGQEIQYF
CDR3 DNA: TGTGCCACCAGTCCCGATCTAGCGGGGGGGCAAGAGATCCAGTACTTC

V gene: TRBV7-2
J gene: TRBJ1-2
D gene: NA
clone size: once
CDR3 protein: CASSWTVSNYGYTF
CDR3 DNA: TGTGCCAGCAGCTGGACAGTTTCTAACTATGGCTACACCTTC

V gene: TRBV2
J gene: TRBJ2-3
D gene: NA
clone size: NA
CDR3 protein: CAISELGDTDTQYF
CDR3 DNA: TGTGCCATCAGTGAACTAGGGGACACAGATACGCAGTATTTT

V gene: TRBV6-5
J gene: TRBJ2-7
D gene: NA
clone size: NA
CDR3 protein: CASGLRDSVSYEQYF
CDR3 DNA: TGTGCCAGCGGTTTGCGGGACAGCGTTTCCTACGAGCAGTACTTC

V gene: TRBV19
J gene: TRBJ1-1
D gene: NA
clone size: NA
CDR3 protein: CASGSARGSGNTEAFF
CDR3 DNA: TGTGCCAGTGGTTCAGCCCGAGGGTCAGGGAACACTGAAGCTTTCTTT

V gene: TRBV2
J gene: TRBJ2-6
D gene: NA
clone size: NA
CDR3 protein: CASSERALGLGANVLTF
CDR3 DNA: TGTGCCAGCAGTGAAAGGGCCCTGGGGCTGGGGGCCAACGTCCTGACTTTC

V gene: TRBV12-3/TRBV12-4
J gene: TRBJ1-1
D gene: NA
clone size: few
CDR3 protein: CASIETAANTEAFF
CDR3 DNA: TGTGCCAGCATTGAGACGGCAGCGAACACTGAAGCTTTCTTT

V gene: TRBV20-1
J gene: TRBJ2-5
D gene: NA
clone size: NA
CDR3 protein: CSAWTYGYQETQYF
CDR3 DNA: TGCAGTGCCTGGACATACGGCTACCAAGAGACCCAGTACTTC

V gene: TRBV29-1
J gene: TRBJ1-1
D gene: NA
clone size: NA
CDR3 protein: CSVEDNRAFF
CDR3 DNA: TGCAGCGTTGAAGATAACCGGGCTTTCTTT

V gene: TRBV28
J gene: TRBJ1-5
D gene: NA
clone size: many
CDR3 protein: CASSDQGWGNQPQHF
CDR3 DNA: TGTGCCAGCAGTGATCAGGGTTGGGGCAATCAGCCCCAGCATTTT

V gene: TRBV6-2/TRBV6-3
J gene: TRBJ1-2
D gene: TRBD1
clone size: NA
CDR3 protein: CASRLRGRDYGYTF
CDR3 DNA: TGTGCCAGCAGACTCAGGGGGCGTGACTATGGCTACACCTTC

V gene: TRBV12-3/TRBV12-4
J gene: TRBJ1-1
D gene: NA
clone size: NA
CDR3 protein: CASREGRRNTEAFF
CDR3 DNA: TGTGCCAGCAGAGAGGGACGGAGGAACACTGAAGCTTTCTTT

V gene: TRBV6-5
J gene: TRBJ2-7
D gene: NA
clone size: few
CDR3 protein: CASSYSSAYEQYF
CDR3 DNA: TGTGCCAGCAGTTACTCTTCCGCCTACGAGCAGTACTTC

V gene: TRBV5-4
J gene: TRBJ1-2
D gene: TRBD1
clone size: NA
CDR3 protein: CASSLSGQVPYDYTF
CDR3 DNA: TGTGCCAGCAGCTTAAGTGGACAGGTCCCATATGACTACACCTTC

V gene: TRBV19
J gene: TRBJ1-5
D gene: TRBD1
clone size: NA
CDR3 protein: CASPQGGDNQPQHF
CDR3 DNA: TGTGCCAGTCCACAGGGGGGAGACAATCAGCCCCAGCATTTT

V gene: TRBV2
J gene: TRBJ2-3
D gene: NA
clone size: NA
CDR3 protein: CASSEGQGTDMQYF
CDR3 DNA: TGTGCCAGCAGTGAAGGCCAGGGCACAGATATGCAGTATTTT

V gene: TRBV7-2
J gene: TRBJ1-3
D gene: NA
clone size: many
CDR3 protein: CASSLVAAGNTIYF
CDR3 DNA: TGTGCCAGCAGCTTAGTAGCAGCGGGAAACACCATATATTTT

V gene: TRBV20-1
J gene: TRBJ2-7
D gene: TRBD2
clone size: few
CDR3 protein: CSANDPSGPSGAYEQYF
CDR3 DNA: TGCAGTGCTAACGATCCTAGCGGGCCTAGTGGCGCCTACGAGCAGTACTTC

V gene: TRBV28
J gene: TRBJ1-5
D gene: NA
clone size: NA
CDR3 protein: CASNAGPSNQPQHF
CDR3 DNA: TGTGCCAGCAACGCAGGGCCTTCGAATCAGCCCCAGCATTTT

V gene: TRBV7-9
J gene: TRBJ1-1
D gene: TRBD1
clone size: many
CDR3 protein: CASSLLRDSAEAFF
CDR3 DNA: TGTGCCAGCAGCTTGTTACGGGACAGCGCTGAAGCTTTCTTT

V gene: TRBV9
J gene: TRBJ2-7
D gene: NA
clone size: many
CDR3 protein: CASSPPRTGEQYF
CDR3 DNA: TGTGCCAGCAGCCCTCCGAGGACGGGAGAGCAGTACTTC

V gene: TRBV9
J gene: TRBJ1-1
D gene: NA
clone size: many
CDR3 protein: CASSVGYTEAFF
CDR3 DNA: TGTGCCAGCAGCGTAGGATATACTGAAGCTTTCTTT

V gene: TRBV19
J gene: TRBJ2-2
D gene: NA
clone size: NA
CDR3 protein: CAISGGGELFF
CDR3 DNA: TGTGCCATCTCTGGGGGCGGGGAGCTGTTTTTT

V gene: TRBV10-3
J gene: TRBJ1-6
D gene: TRBD1
clone size: NA
CDR3 protein: CASSQTGSKNSPLHF
CDR3 DNA: TGTGCCAGCAGCCAGACAGGGAGCAAGAATTCACCCCTCCACTTT

V gene: TRBV2
J gene: TRBJ2-5
D gene: NA
clone size: many
CDR3 protein: CASSEERAQETQYF
CDR3 DNA: TGTGCCAGCAGTGAAGAACGGGCCCAAGAGACCCAGTACTTC

V gene: TRBV15
J gene: TRBJ1-3
D gene: TRBD1
clone size: many
CDR3 protein: CATRDRKAGNTIYF
CDR3 DNA: TGTGCCACCAGGGACAGGAAAGCTGGAAACACCATATATTTT

V gene: TRBV29-1
J gene: TRBJ1-4
D gene: NA
clone size: many
CDR3 protein: CSVRTASNEKLFF
CDR3 DNA: TGCAGCGTCCGGACCGCTAGTAATGAAAAACTGTTTTTT

V gene: TRBV6-5
J gene: TRBJ2-7
D gene: TRBD1
clone size: few
CDR3 protein: CASTNTGTGIRYEQYF
CDR3 DNA: TGTGCCAGCACTAACACTGGGACAGGGATTCGGTACGAGCAGTACTTC

V gene: TRBV10-2
J gene: TRBJ2-7
D gene: NA
clone size: many
CDR3 protein: CASSDTGPGEQYF
CDR3 DNA: TGCGCCAGCAGCGATACAGGTCCGGGGGAGCAGTACTTC

V gene: TRBV7-2
J gene: TRBJ2-7
D gene: TRBD1
clone size: many
CDR3 protein: CASSAPRTGTYEQYF
CDR3 DNA: TGTGCCAGCAGCGCCCCCCGGACAGGGACGTACGAGCAGTACTTC

V gene: TRBV6-1
J gene: TRBJ2-7
D gene: TRBD2
clone size: NA
CDR3 protein: CASSEAGGVTYEQYF
CDR3 DNA: TGTGCCAGCAGTGAAGCGGGGGGGGTCACCTACGAGCAGTACTTC

V gene: TRBV29-1
J gene: TRBJ2-5
D gene: NA
clone size: NA
CDR3 protein: CRFGGGLETQYF
CDR3 DNA: TGCAGATTCGGTGGGGGGTTGGAGACCCAGTACTTC

V gene: TRBV7-8
J gene: TRBJ2-7
D gene: NA
clone size: many
CDR3 protein: CASSTYGHYEQYF
CDR3 DNA: TGTGCCAGCAGCACCTATGGACACTACGAGCAGTACTTC

V gene: TRBV7-9
J gene: TRBJ1-6
D gene: NA
clone size: many
CDR3 protein: CASSLQDSPLHF
CDR3 DNA: TGTGCCAGCAGCTTACAAGATTCACCCCTCCACTTT

V gene: TRBV14
J gene: TRBJ1-1
D gene: NA
clone size: few
CDR3 protein: CASSQDLMENTEAFF
CDR3 DNA: TGTGCCAGCAGCCAAGATCTCATGGAGAACACTGAAGCTTTCTTT

V gene: TRBV25-1
J gene: TRBJ1-1
D gene: NA
clone size: NA
CDR3 protein: CASSARARAGANTEAFF
CDR3 DNA: TGTGCCAGCAGTGCTAGAGCCCGTGCGGGGGCGAACACTGAAGCTTTCTTT

V gene: TRBV29-1
J gene: TRBJ1-1
D gene: NA
clone size: few
CDR3 protein: CSVPENRYEAFF
CDR3 DNA: TGCAGCGTCCCCGAAAATAGATATGAAGCTTTCTTT